This is a list of T cell receptor beta chains from one sample in a study of T-cell memory formation after mild COVID-19. One entry per CDR3 protein results from TCRdb running MiXCR on the 5' RACE reads. The data show around 500,000 distinct CDR3 sequences, 15% to 20% seen once. Sequenced material: PBMCs or a T cell subset sorted from them (not recorded which). Receptors were obtained from an adult woman who had mild COVID-19 (a few samples of this study predate the infection). Cell type and time point are not known. Each CDR3 is given with its conserved first and last residue. Each record gives: CDR3 protein, CDR3 DNA, clone size, V gene, D gene, J gene. D genes are given only for firm matches. Rows may omit the clone size; those that give it use once, few, many or a size class.

CASSESRYTEAFF TGTGCCAGCAGTGAGTCACGATACACTGAAGCTTTCTTT . TRBV25-1 . TRBJ1-1
CASSSGQKNIQYF TGCGCCAGCAGCAGCGGACAGAAAAACATTCAGTACTTC many TRBV4-1 . TRBJ2-4
CSARDPRGRDQYF TGCAGTGCTAGAGACCCGAGAGGCAGAGACCAGTACTTC few TRBV20-1 . TRBJ2-5
CASIGGRAADTQYF TGTGCCAGTATTGGCGGGAGGGCTGCAGATACGCAGTATTTT few TRBV19 TRBD2 TRBJ2-3
CASSSTGGLYEGEAFF TGCGCCAGCAGCTCAACAGGGGGCTTGTATGAAGGTGAAGCTTTCTTT . TRBV5-1 TRBD1 TRBJ1-1
CASTPGRLMNTEAFF TGTGCCAGCACCCCGGGGCGGCTAATGAACACTGAAGCTTTCTTT few TRBV7-9 . TRBJ1-1
CASSLIGGPEAFF TGTGCCAGCAGTTTAATTGGAGGGCCTGAAGCTTTCTTT . TRBV12-3/TRBV12-4 . TRBJ1-1
CASSPLLSSGGWTDTQYF TGTGCCAGCAGCCCCCTCCTTAGTAGCGGGGGATGGACAGATACGCAGTATTTT . TRBV7-9 TRBD2 TRBJ2-3
CASSRQGWAEQFF TGTGCCAGCAGTCGACAGGGGTGGGCTGAGCAGTTCTTC . TRBV6-1 TRBD1 TRBJ2-1
CSADRDLGGEKLFF TGCAGCGCCGACCGGGACCTTGGAGGTGAAAAACTGTTTTTT few TRBV29-1 . TRBJ1-4
CSARTITTVQETQYF TGCAGTGCTAGGACTATAACGACAGTCCAAGAGACCCAGTACTTC once TRBV20-1 . TRBJ2-5
CASSLAPWTSGGAGNEQFF TGTGCCAGCAGCTTGGCACCCTGGACTAGCGGGGGGGCGGGCAATGAGCAGTTCTTC few TRBV5-6 TRBD2 TRBJ2-1
CATSERETGTDTQYF TGTGCCACCAGCGAGCGGGAGACAGGAACAGATACGCAGTATTTT few TRBV24-1 TRBD2 TRBJ2-3
CASSPTGDYNEQFF TGTGCCAGCTCTCCGACAGGGGATTACAATGAGCAGTTCTTC few TRBV18 TRBD1 TRBJ2-1
CASSLWGYGYNEQFF TGTGCCAGCAGCCTCTGGGGATACGGCTACAATGAGCAGTTCTTC . TRBV12-3/TRBV12-4 . TRBJ2-1
CASTPEVGRIGGEQFF TGTGCCAGTACCCCGGAGGTGGGACGGATTGGTGGTGAGCAGTTCTTC few TRBV19 . TRBJ2-1
CASSPSGRALNEQFF TGTGCCAGCAGCCCTAGCGGGAGGGCCCTCAATGAGCAGTTCTTC many TRBV7-3 TRBD2 TRBJ2-1
CASSLPHGTGSTDTQYF TGTGCCAGCAGCTTACCGCATGGGACAGGGAGCACAGATACGCAGTATTTT . TRBV11-3 TRBD1 TRBJ2-3
CASSRRGLAGPSYEQYF TGTGCCAGCAGCCGCAGGGGACTAGCGGGGCCCTCCTACGAGCAGTACTTC few TRBV7-2 TRBD2 TRBJ2-7
CASSPRLVTYEQYF TGTGCCAGCAGTCCCCGACTAGTCACGTACGAGCAGTACTTC . TRBV28 . TRBJ2-7
CASSPRVVLNEQFF TGTGCCAGCAGCCCCCGGGTCGTTCTCAATGAGCAGTTCTTC . TRBV7-2 . TRBJ2-1
CASKAGGELFF TGTGCCAGCAAGGCTGGCGGGGAGCTGTTTTTT few TRBV12-3/TRBV12-4 . TRBJ2-2
CASSYRGPPTDTQYF TGTGCCAGCAGTTACCGGGGTCCCCCCACAGATACGCAGTATTTT few TRBV6-5 . TRBJ2-3
CASSAPNGAYEQYF TGTGCCAGCAGCGCACCTAACGGAGCCTACGAGCAGTACTTC few TRBV7-9 . TRBJ2-7
CASRRPQETQYF TGTGCCAGCAGACGGCCACAAGAGACCCAGTACTTC few TRBV7-9 . TRBJ2-5
CASSLVDSGVTYNEQFF TGTGCCAGCAGCTTAGTAGATAGCGGGGTAACCTACAATGAGCAGTTCTTC . TRBV7-6 TRBD2 TRBJ2-1
CATSDSDSANTGELFF TGTGCCACCAGTGATTCGGACAGCGCGAACACCGGGGAGCTGTTTTTT . TRBV24-1 . TRBJ2-2
CASSSRTGGYNEQFF TGCGCCAGCAGCTCTCGGACAGGGGGTTACAATGAGCAGTTCTTC . TRBV5-1 TRBD1 TRBJ2-1
CASSYESGHVNEKLFF TGTGCCAGCAGTTACGAGTCCGGGCACGTTAATGAAAAACTGTTTTTT . TRBV6-5 . TRBJ1-4
CASNPRRNTEAFF TGTGCCAGCAACCCGAGAAGGAACACTGAAGCTTTCTTT . TRBV7-2 . TRBJ1-1
CASSRGGNEQFF TGTGCCAGCAGTCGAGGGGGAAATGAGCAGTTCTTC many TRBV12-3/TRBV12-4 . TRBJ2-1
CASSLTRDYEQYF TGTGCCAGCAGTTTAACGCGGGACTACGAGCAGTACTTC . TRBV27 . TRBJ2-7
CASSQRLSAQETQYF TGTGCCAGCAGCCAAAGACTTTCCGCTCAAGAGACCCAGTACTTC few TRBV3-1 . TRBJ2-5
CASSQDYPSLAHYEQYF TGCGCCAGCAGCCAAGATTACCCCTCCCTAGCGCACTACGAGCAGTACTTC . TRBV4-3 . TRBJ2-7
CASSQMAVYEQYF TGCGCCAGCAGCCAGATGGCCGTCTACGAGCAGTACTTC . TRBV4-1 . TRBJ2-7
CASSPLGAGNSQETQYF TGCGCCAGCAGCCCCTTGGGGGCGGGGAATAGCCAAGAGACCCAGTACTTC few TRBV4-1 . TRBJ2-5
CASSPGASGLRSTDTQYF TGTGCCAGCAGCCCAGGGGCTAGCGGGCTTCGGAGCACAGATACGCAGTATTTT . TRBV9 TRBD2 TRBJ2-3
CASSGSGNTEAFF TGTGCCAGCAGTGGTTCCGGGAACACTGAAGCTTTCTTT many TRBV25-1 . TRBJ1-1
CASSPGAGVYNEQFF TGTGCCAGCTCACCAGGGGCGGGAGTTTACAATGAGCAGTTCTTC . TRBV18 TRBD2 TRBJ2-1
CASGLVPLAGGSNEQFF TGTGCTAGTGGTTTGGTACCCCTAGCGGGGGGTAGCAATGAGCAGTTCTTC few TRBV12-5 TRBD2 TRBJ2-1
CSARVHRGRPNSPLHF TGCAGTGCTAGAGTTCACAGGGGGAGACCCAATTCACCCCTCCACTTT . TRBV20-1 TRBD1 TRBJ1-6
CASSSVPGPEPQYF TGCGCCAGCAGCTCTGTTCCGGGACCCGAGCCGCAGTATTTT few TRBV5-1 . TRBJ2-3
CASSQDLGRGEETQYF TGCGCCAGCAGCCAAGATCTAGGGAGGGGTGAGGAGACCCAGTACTTC few TRBV4-3 TRBD2 TRBJ2-5
CSVADAVASYEQYF TGCAGCGTCGCCGACGCGGTGGCATCCTACGAGCAGTACTTC . TRBV29-1 . TRBJ2-7
CASSLDGRGPYYEQYF TGTGCCAGCAGCTTGGATGGCAGGGGACCATATTACGAGCAGTACTTC few TRBV5-6 . TRBJ2-7
CATSDPRRGHEQYF TGTGCCACCAGTGACCCGCGTCGGGGGCACGAGCAGTACTTC . TRBV24-1 . TRBJ2-7
CASSQGDSTYEQYF TGTGCCAGCAGCCAAGGGGATAGCACCTACGAGCAGTACTTC few TRBV3-1 . TRBJ2-7
CASSRPGTHSNQPQHF TGTGCCAGCAGTCGCCCAGGCACCCATAGCAATCAGCCCCAGCATTTT . TRBV6-2/TRBV6-3 . TRBJ1-5
CASSSSGTGTDTQYF TGTGCCAGCAGCTCCTCCGGGACAGGAACAGATACGCAGTATTTT few TRBV9 TRBD1 TRBJ2-3
CASSLEGGSYEQYF TGTGCCAGCAGCTTAGAGGGCGGGAGTTACGAGCAGTACTTC medium-sized TRBV7-9 TRBD2 TRBJ2-7
CASSGTSGSRTDTQYF TGTGCCAGCAGCGGGACTAGCGGGTCCCGCACAGATACGCAGTATTTT few TRBV4-2 TRBD2 TRBJ2-3
CASSSWTEGIYEQYF TGTGCCAGCAGCTCTTGGACAGAGGGGATCTACGAGCAGTACTTC . TRBV7-2 . TRBJ2-7
CASSLGGDQYF TGTGCCAGCAGCTTGGGAGGCGATCAGTACTTC . TRBV5-6 . TRBJ2-4
CASSTPGTVNEQFF TGTGCCAGCAGTACCCCCGGGACAGTTAATGAGCAGTTCTTC . TRBV12-3/TRBV12-4 TRBD1 TRBJ2-1
CATSVGQDRIGAFF TGTGCCACCAGTGTAGGGCAGGATCGTATAGGCGCTTTCTTT few TRBV24-1 . TRBJ1-1
CASSLDLAGGSQYF TGTGCCAGCAGCTTAGACCTAGCGGGAGGTTCGCAGTATTTT . TRBV11-2 TRBD2 TRBJ2-3
CASSTGTHLETQYF TGTGCCAGCAGCACCGGGACACACTTAGAGACCCAGTACTTC . TRBV7-7 . TRBJ2-5
CASSKPSRGYEQYF TGTGCCAGCAGTAAACCCAGTAGAGGATACGAGCAGTACTTC . TRBV6-5 . TRBJ2-7
CASTPLAEGGYGYTF TGTGCCAGCACCCCCCTAGCCGAGGGGGGCTATGGCTACACCTTC few TRBV6-5 . TRBJ1-2